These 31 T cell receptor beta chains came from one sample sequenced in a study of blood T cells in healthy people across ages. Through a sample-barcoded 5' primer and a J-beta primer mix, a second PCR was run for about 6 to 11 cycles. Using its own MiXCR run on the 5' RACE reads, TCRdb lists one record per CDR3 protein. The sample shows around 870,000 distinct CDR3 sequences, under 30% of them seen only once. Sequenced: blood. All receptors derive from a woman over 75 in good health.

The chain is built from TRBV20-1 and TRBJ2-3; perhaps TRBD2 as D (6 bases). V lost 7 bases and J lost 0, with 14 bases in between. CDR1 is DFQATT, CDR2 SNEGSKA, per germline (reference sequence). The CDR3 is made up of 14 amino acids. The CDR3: CSVSPGGSTDTQYF. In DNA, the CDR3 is TGCAGTGTGAGTCCCGGGGGTAGCACAGATACGCAGTATTTT.

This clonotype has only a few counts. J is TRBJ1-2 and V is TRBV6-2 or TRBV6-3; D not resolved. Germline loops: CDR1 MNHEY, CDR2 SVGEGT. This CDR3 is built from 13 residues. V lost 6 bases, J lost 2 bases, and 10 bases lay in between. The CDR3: CASSQRSNYGYTF. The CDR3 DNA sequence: TGTGCCAGCAGCCAGAGATCCAACTATGGCTACACCTTC.

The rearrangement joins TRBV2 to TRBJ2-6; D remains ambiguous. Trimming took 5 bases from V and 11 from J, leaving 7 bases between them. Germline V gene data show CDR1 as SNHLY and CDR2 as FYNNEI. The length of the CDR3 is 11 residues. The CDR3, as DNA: TGTGCCAGCAGTAACAGCCACGTCCTGACTTTC. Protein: CASSNSHVLTF.

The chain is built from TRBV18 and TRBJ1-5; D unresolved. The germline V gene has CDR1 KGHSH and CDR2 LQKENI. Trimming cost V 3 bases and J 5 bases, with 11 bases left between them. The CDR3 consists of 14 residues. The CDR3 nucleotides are TGTGCCAGCTCACCTTCGACCGGAGATCAGCCCCAGCATTTT. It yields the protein CASSPSTGDQPQHF.

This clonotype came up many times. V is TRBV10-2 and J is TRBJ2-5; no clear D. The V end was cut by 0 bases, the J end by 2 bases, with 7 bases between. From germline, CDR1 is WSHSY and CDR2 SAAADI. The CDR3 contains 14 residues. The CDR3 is CASSESGAQETQYF. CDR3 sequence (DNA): TGCGCCAGCAGTGAGTCTGGCGCGCAAGAGACCCAGTACTTC.

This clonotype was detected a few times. This CDR3 is CASSLRELTQPQHF. CDR3 DNA sequence: TGTGCCAGCAGCCTCAGGGAGCTCACTCAGCCCCAGCATTTT. The rearrangement joins TRBV7-2 to TRBJ1-5; perhaps TRBD1 as D (5 bases). In germline, CDR1 is SGHTA, CDR2 FQGNSA. V was trimmed by 5 bases and J by 6 bases, leaving 14 bases between them. The CDR3 is made up of 14 amino acids.

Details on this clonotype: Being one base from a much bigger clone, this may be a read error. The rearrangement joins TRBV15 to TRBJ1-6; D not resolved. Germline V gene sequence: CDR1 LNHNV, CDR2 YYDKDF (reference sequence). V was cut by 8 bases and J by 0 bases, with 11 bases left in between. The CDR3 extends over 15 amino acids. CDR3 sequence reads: CATAGRSSYNSPLHF. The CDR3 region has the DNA TGTGCCACCGCGGGTCGTAGCTCCTATAATTCACCCCTCCACTTT.

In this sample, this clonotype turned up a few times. In DNA, the CDR3 is TGTGCCAGCAGCTTGGCCCTCGGACAGGGACAAGAGACCCAGTACTTC. It encodes CASSLALGQGQETQYF. V is TRBV5-5 and J is TRBJ2-5, with 8 bases that match TRBD1. CDR1 and CDR2 from the germline V gene are SGHKS and YYEKEE (reference sequence). V shed 0 bases and J 2 bases; nucleotides not matched to a gene: 6. CDR3 size: 16 residues.

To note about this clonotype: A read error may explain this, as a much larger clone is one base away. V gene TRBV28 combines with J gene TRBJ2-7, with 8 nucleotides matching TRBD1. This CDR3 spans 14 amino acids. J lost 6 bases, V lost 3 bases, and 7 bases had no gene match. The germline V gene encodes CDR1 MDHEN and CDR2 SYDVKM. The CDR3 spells CASSFPRGPCEQYF. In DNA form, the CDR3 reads TGTGCCAGCAGTTTTCCCAGGGGGCCTTGCGAGCAGTACTTC.

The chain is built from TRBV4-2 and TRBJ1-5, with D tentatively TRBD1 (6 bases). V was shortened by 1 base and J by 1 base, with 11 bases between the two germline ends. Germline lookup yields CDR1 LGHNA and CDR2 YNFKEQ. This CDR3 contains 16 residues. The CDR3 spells CASSQGQVMSNQPQHF. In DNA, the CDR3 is TGTGCCAGCAGCCAAGGACAGGTAATGAGCAATCAGCCCCAGCATTTT.

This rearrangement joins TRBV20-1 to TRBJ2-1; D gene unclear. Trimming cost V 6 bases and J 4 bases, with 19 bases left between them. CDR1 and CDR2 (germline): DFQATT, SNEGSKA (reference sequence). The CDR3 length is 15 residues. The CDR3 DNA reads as TGCAGTGCACTCGGAGTGGGTCACTATTACAATGAGCAGTTCTTC. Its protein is CSALGVGHYYNEQFF.

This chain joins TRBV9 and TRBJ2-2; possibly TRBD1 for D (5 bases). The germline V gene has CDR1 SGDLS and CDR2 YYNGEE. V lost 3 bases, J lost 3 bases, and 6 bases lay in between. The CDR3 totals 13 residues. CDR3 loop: CASSEGYTGELFF. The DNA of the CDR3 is TGTGCCAGCAGCGAGGGGTACACCGGGGAGCTGTTTTTT.

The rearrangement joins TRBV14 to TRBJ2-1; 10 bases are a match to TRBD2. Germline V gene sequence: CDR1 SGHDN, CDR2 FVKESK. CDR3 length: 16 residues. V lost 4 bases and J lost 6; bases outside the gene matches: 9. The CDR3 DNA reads TGTGCCAGCAGCCCAGCGCGAGCGGGGGGGCGCAATGAGCAGTTCTTC. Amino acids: CASSPARAGGRNEQFF.

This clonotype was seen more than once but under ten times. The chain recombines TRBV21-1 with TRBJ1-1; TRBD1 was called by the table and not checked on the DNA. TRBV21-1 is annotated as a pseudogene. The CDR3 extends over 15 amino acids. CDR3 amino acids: CASSGRTGQNTEAFF. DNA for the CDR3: TGTGCCAGCAGCGGCCGGACAGGGCAGAACACTGAAGCTTTCTTT.

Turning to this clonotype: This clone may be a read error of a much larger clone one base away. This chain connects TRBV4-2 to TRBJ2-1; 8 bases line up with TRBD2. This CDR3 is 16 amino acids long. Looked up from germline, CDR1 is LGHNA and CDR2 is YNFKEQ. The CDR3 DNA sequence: TGTGCCAGCAGCCAGGAGGGCGGGGGGAGGTGGAATGAGCAGTTATTC. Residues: CASSQEGGGRWNEQLF.

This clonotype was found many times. The CDR3 DNA reads TGTGCCAGCAGAGACTTACAGGGTACTAACTACGAGCAGTACTTC. Residues: CASRDLQGTNYEQYF. The chain joins TRBV6-6 to TRBJ2-7, with D possibly matching TRBD1 (6 bases). Germline values: CDR1 MNHNY, CDR2 SVGAGI (reference sequence). This CDR3 region has 15 residues. With 6 bases removed from V and 3 bases from J, the gap between germline ends came to 18 bases.

The CDR3 DNA is TGTGCCAGCAGCGTAGGAATCGTGGCAGGGGGCCCCTACGAGCAGTACTTC. This encodes CASSVGIVAGGPYEQYF. This rearrangement joins TRBV9 to TRBJ2-7; 8 positions agree with TRBD1. The CDR3 is made up of 17 amino acids. Trimming took 0 bases from V and 2 from J; bases not matched to a gene: 10. CDR1 SGDLS and CDR2 YYNGEE come from the germline V gene.

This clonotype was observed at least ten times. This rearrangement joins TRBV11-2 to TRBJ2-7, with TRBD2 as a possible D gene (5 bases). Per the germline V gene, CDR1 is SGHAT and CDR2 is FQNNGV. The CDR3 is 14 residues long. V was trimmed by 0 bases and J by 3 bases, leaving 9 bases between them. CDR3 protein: CASSLDITSYEQYF. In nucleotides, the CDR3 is TGTGCCAGCAGCTTAGATATTACTAGCTACGAGCAGTACTTC.

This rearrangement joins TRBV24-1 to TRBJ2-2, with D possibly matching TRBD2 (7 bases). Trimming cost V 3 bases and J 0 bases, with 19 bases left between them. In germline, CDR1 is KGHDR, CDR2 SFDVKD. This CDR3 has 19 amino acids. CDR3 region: CATSDPSGGGVPNTGELFF. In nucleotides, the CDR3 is TGTGCCACCAGTGATCCTAGCGGAGGGGGGGTGCCGAACACCGGGGAGCTGTTTTTT.

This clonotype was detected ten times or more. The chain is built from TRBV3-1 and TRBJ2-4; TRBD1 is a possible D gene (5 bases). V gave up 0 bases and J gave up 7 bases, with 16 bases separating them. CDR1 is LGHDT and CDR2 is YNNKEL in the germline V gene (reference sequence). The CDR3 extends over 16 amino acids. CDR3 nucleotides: TGTGCCAGCAGCCAAGATACAACCCAGGGAAGGAACATTCAGTACTTC. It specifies CASSQDTTQGRNIQYF.

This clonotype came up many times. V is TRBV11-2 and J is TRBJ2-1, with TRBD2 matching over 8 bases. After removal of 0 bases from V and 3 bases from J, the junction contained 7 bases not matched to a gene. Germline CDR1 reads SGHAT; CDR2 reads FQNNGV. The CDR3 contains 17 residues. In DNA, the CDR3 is TGTGCCAGCAGCTTAGAACCCGGGCGGGGGGTCTACAATGAGCAGTTCTTC. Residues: CASSLEPGRGVYNEQFF. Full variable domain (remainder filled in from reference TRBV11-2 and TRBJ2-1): EAGVAQSPRYKIIEKRQSVAFWCNPISGHATLYWYQQILGQGPKLLIQFQNNGVVDDSQLPKDRFSAERLKGVDSTLKIQPAKLEDSAVYLCASSLEPGRGVYNEQFFGPGTRLTVL.

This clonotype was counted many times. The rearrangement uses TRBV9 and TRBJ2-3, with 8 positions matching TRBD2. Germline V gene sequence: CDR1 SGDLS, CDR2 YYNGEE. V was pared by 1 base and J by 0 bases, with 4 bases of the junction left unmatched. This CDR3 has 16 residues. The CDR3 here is CASSVYGLASTDTQYF. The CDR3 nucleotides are TGTGCCAGCAGCGTATATGGACTAGCCAGCACAGATACGCAGTATTTT.

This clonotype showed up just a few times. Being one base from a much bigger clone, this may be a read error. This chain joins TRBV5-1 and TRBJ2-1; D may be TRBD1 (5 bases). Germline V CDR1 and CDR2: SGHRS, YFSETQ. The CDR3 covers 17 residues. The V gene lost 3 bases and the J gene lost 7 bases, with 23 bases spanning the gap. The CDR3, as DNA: TGCGCCAGCAGCTCCCTTGTGGGCCGGACATCAGGTAATGAGCAGTTCTTC. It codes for CASSSLVGRTSGNEQFF.

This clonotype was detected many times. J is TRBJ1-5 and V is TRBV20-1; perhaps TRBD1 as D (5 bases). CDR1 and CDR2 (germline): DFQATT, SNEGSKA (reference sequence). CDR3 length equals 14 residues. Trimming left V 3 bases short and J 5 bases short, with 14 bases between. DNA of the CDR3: TGCAGTGCTAGCCAGGGATCCGGGGATCAGCCCCAGCATTTT. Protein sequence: CSASQGSGDQPQHF.

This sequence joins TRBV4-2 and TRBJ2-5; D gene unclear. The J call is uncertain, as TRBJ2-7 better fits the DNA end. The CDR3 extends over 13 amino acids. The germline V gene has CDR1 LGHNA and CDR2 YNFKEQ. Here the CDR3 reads CASSLKGADEQYF. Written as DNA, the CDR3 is TGTGCCAGCAGCCTAAAGGGCGCCGACGAGCAGTACTTC.

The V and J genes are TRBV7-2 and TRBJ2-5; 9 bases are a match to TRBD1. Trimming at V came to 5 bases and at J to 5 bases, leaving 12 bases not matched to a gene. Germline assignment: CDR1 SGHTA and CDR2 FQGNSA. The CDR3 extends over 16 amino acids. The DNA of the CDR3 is TGTGCCAGCAGCCCCCAGAGGGACAGGGACCGGGAGACCCAGTACTTC. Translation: CASSPQRDRDRETQYF.

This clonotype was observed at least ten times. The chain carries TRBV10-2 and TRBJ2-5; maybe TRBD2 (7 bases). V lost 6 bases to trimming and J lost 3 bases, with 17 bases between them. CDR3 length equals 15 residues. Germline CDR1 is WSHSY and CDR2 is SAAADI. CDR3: CASRGGGKVEETQYF. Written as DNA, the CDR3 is TGCGCCAGCAGAGGCGGGGGCAAGGTAGAAGAGACCCAGTACTTC.

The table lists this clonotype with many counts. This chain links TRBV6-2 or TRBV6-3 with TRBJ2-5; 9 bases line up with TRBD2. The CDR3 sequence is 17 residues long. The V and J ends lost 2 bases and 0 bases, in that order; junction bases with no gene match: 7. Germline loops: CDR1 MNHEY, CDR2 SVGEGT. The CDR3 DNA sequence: TGTGCCAGCAGTTACGGACTAGCGCGGATGTACCAAGAGACCCAGTACTTC. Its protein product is CASSYGLARMYQETQYF.

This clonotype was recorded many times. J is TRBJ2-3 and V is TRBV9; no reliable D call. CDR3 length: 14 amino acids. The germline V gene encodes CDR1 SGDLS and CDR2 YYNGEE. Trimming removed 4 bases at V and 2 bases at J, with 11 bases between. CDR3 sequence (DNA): TGTGCCAGCAGCCCGTCAAGTTTCACAGATACGCAGTATTTT. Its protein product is CASSPSSFTDTQYF.

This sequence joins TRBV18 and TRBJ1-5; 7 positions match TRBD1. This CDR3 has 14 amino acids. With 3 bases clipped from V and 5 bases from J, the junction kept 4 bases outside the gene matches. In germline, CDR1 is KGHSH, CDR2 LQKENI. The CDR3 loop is CASSPSGGDQPQHF. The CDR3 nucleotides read TGTGCCAGCTCACCCTCAGGGGGGGATCAGCCCCAGCATTTT.

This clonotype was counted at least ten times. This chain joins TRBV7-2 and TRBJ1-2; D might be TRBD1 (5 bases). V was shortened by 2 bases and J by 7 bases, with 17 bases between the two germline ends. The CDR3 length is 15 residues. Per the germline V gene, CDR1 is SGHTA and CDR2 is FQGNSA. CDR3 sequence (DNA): TGTGCCAGCAGCTTAAGGTCCCAGGGCAGGTCTGGCTACACCTTC. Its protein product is CASSLRSQGRSGYTF.